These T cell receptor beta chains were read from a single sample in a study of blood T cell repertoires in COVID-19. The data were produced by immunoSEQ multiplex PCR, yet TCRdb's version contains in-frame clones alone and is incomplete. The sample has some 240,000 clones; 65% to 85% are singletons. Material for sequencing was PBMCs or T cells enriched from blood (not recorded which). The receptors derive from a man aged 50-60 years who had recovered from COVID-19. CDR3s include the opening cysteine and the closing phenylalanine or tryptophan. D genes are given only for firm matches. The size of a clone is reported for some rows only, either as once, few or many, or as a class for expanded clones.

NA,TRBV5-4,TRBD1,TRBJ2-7,CASSYAGQGVHEQYF,TGTGCCAGCAGCTACGCGGGACAGGGGGTCCACGAGCAGTACTTC
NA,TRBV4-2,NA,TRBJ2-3,CASSQGAGGPFMDTQYF,TGTGCCAGCAGCCAAGGCGCAGGGGGGCCTTTCATGGATACGCAGTATTTT
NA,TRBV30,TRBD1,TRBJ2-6,CAWSVDRVRSGANVLTF,TGTGCCTGGAGTGTGGACAGGGTGAGGTCTGGGGCCAACGTCCTGACTTTC
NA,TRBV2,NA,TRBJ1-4,CASSLQGWEKLFF,TGTGCCAGCAGTCTACAGGGTTGGGAAAAACTGTTTTTT
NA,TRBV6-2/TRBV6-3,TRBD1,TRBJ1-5,CASSYSHRGNNQPQHF,TGTGCCAGCAGTTACTCCCACAGGGGGAATAATCAGCCCCAGCATTTT
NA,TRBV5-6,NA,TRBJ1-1,CASSLGGAVGEAFF,TGTGCCAGCAGCTTGGGTGGGGCCGTCGGAGAAGCTTTCTTT
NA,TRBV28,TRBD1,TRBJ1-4,CASSLQGDEKLFF,TGTGCCAGCAGTTTACAGGGGGATGAAAAACTGTTTTTT
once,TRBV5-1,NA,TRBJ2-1,CASDGSRSGGSYNEQFF,TGCGCCAGCGATGGTAGTCGTTCAGGGGGGTCTTACAATGAGCAGTTCTTC
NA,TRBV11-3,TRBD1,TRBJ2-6,CASSLTPGTGTGANVLTF,TGTGCCAGCAGCCTAACTCCCGGGACAGGGACCGGGGCCAACGTCCTGACTTTC
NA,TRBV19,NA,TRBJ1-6,CASSIEGVNNSPLHF,TGTGCCAGTAGTATTGAAGGGGTGAACAATTCACCCCTCCACTTT
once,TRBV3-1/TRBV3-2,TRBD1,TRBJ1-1,CASTYQGDGTEAFF,TGTGCCAGCACCTATCAGGGGGACGGCACTGAAGCTTTCTTT
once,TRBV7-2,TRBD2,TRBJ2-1,CASSPRQRGNYNEQFF,TGTGCCAGCAGCCCTAGGCAGCGGGGGAATTACAATGAGCAGTTCTTC
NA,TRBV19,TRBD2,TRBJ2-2,CASSIGGTRYTGELFF,TGTGCCAGTAGTATAGGGGGGACTAGATACACCGGGGAGCTGTTTTTT